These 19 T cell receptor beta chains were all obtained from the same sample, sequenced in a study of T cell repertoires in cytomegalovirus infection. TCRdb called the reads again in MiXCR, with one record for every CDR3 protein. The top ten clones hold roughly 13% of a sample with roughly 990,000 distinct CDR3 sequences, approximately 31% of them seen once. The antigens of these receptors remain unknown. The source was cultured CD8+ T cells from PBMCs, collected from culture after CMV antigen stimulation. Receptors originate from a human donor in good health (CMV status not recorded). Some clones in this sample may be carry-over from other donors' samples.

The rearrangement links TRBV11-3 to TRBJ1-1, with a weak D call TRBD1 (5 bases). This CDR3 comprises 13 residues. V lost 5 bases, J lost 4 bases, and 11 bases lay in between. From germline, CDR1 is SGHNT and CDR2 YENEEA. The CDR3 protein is CASSGQGSTEAFF. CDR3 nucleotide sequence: TGTGCCAGCAGCGGGCAGGGAAGCACTGAAGCTTTCTTT.

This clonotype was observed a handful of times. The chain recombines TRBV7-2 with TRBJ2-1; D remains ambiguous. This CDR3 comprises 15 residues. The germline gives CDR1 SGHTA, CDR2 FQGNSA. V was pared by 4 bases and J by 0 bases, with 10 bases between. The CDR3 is CASSSTSGSYNEQFF. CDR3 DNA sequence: TGTGCCAGCAGCTCGACTTCAGGCTCCTACAATGAGCAGTTCTTC. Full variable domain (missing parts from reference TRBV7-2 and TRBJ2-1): GAGVSQSPSNKVTEKGKDVELRCDPISGHTALYWYRQSLGQGLEFLIYFQGNSAPDKSGLPSDRFSAERTGGSVSTLTIQRTQQEDSAVYLCASSSTSGSYNEQFFGPGTRLTVL.

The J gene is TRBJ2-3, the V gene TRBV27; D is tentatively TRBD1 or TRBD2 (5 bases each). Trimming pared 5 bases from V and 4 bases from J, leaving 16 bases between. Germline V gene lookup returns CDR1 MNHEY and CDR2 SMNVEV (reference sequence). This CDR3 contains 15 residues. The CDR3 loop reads CASSPRDRGPDTQYF. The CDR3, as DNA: TGTGCCAGCAGTCCCCGGGACCGGGGACCAGATACGCAGTATTTT.

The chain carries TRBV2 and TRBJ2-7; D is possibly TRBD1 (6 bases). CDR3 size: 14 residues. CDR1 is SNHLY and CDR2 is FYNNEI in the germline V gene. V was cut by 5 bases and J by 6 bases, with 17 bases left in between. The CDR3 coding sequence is TGTGCCAGCAGTTACGGGACATGGGAAGTCGAGCAGTACGTC. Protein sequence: CASSYGTWEVEQYV.

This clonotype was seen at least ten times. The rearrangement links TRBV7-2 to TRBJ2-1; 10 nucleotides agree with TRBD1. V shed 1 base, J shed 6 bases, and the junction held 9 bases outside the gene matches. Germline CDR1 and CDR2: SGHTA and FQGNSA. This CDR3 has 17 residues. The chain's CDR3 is CASSLGTGGVLFNEQFF. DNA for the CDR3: TGTGCCAGCAGCTTAGGGACAGGGGGGGTACTATTCAATGAGCAGTTCTTC.

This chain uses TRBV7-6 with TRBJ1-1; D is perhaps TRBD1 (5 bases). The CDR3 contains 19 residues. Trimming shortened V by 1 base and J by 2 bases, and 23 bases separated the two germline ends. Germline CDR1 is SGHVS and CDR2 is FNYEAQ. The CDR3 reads CASSLVDRTKNLGNTEAFF. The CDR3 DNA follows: TGTGCCAGCAGCTTAGTAGACAGAACAAAAAACCTGGGAAACACTGAAGCTTTCTTT.

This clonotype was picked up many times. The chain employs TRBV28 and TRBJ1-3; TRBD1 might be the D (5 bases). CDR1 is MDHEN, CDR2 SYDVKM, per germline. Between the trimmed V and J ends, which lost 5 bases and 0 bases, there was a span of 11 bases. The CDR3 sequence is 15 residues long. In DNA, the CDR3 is TGTGCCAGCAGTAGGGACGGCCGCTCTGGAAACACCATATATTTT. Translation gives CASSRDGRSGNTIYF.

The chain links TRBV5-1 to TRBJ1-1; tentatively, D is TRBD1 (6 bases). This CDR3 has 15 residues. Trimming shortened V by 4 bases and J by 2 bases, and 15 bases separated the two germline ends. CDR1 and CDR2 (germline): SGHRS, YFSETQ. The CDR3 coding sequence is TGCGCCAGCAGCCCCTCCTGGACAGCCAACACTGAAGCTTTCTTT. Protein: CASSPSWTANTEAFF. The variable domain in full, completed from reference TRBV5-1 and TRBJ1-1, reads KAGVTQTPRYLIKTRGQQVTLSCSPISGHRSVSWYQQTPGQGLQFLFEYFSETQRNKGNFPGRFSGRQFSNSRSEMNVSTLELGDSALYLCASSPSWTANTEAFFGQGTRLTVV.

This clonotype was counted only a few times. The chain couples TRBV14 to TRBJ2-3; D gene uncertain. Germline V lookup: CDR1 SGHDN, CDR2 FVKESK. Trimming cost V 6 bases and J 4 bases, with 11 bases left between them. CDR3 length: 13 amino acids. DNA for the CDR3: TGTGCCAGCAGTCCAGTTATGGCAGATACGCAGTATTTT. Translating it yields CASSPVMADTQYF.

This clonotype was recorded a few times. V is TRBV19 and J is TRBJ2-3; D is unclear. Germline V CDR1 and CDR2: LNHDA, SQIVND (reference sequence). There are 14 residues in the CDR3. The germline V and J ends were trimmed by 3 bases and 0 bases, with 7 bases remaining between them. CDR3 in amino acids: CASSMLGSTDTQYF. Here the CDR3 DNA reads TGTGCCAGTAGTATGCTCGGCAGCACAGATACGCAGTATTTT.

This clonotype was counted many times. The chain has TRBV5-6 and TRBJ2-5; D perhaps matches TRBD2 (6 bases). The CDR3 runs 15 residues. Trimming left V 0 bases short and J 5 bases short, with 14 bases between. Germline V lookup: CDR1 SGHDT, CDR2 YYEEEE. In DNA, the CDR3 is TGTGCCAGCAGCTTGGGGTCGGCAGGAGGGGAGACCCAGTACTTC. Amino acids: CASSLGSAGGETQYF.

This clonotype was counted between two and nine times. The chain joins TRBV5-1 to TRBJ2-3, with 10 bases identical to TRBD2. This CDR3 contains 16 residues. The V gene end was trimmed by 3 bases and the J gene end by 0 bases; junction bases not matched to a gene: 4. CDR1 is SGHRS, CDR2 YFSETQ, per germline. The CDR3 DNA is TGCGCCAGCAGCTCCGGACTAGCGGACAGCACAGATACGCAGTATTTT. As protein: CASSSGLADSTDTQYF.

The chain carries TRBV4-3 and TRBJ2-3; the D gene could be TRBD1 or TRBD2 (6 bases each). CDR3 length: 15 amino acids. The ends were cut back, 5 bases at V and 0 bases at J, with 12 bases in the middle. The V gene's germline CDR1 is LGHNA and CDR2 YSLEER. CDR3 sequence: CASSVRRGSTDTQYF. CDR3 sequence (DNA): TGCGCCAGCAGCGTCCGGAGGGGGAGCACAGATACGCAGTATTTT.

The CDR3 region is CASKEGWELGYTF. The CDR3 DNA reads TGTGCCAGCAAAGAAGGGTGGGAGCTTGGCTACACCTTC. The J gene is TRBJ1-2, the V gene TRBV6-1; D is unresolved. CDR1 and CDR2 from the germline V gene are MNHNS and SASEGT. The CDR3 runs to 13 residues. V lost 7 bases to trimming and J lost 7 bases, with 16 bases between them.

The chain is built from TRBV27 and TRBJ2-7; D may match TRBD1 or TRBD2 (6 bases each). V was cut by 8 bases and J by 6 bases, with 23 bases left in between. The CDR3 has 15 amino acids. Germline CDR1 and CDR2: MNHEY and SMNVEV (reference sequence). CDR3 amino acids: CASGNRDSGAGEQYF. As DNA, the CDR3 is TGTGCCAGCGGAAACCGGGACTCAGGGGCAGGCGAGCAGTACTTC.

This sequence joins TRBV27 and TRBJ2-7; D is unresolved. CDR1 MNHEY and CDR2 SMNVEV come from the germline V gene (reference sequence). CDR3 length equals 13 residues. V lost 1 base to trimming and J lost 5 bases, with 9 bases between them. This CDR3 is CASSLFVGNEQYF. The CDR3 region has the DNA TGTGCCAGCAGTTTATTCGTAGGGAACGAGCAGTACTTC.

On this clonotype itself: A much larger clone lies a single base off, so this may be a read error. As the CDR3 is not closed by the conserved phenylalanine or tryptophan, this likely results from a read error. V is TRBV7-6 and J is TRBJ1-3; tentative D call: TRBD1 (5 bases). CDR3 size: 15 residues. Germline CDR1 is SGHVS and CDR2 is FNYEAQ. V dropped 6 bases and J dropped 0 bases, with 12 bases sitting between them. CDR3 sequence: CASSPDGGSGNTIYY. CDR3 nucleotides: TGTGCCAGCAGTCCCGACGGGGGCTCTGGAAACACCATATATTAT.

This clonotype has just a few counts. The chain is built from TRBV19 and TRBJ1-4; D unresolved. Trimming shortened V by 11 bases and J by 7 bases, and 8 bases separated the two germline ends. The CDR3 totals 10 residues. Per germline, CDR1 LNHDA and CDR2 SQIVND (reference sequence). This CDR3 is CARRSEKLFF. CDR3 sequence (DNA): TGTGCCCGGAGGAGTGAAAAACTGTTTTTT. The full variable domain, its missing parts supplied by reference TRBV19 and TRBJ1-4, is DGGITQSPKYLFRKEGQNVTLSCEQNLNHDAMYWYRQDPGQGLRLIYYSQIVNDFQKGDIAEGYSVSREKKESFPLTVTSAQKNPTAFYLCARRSEKLFFGSGTQLSVL.

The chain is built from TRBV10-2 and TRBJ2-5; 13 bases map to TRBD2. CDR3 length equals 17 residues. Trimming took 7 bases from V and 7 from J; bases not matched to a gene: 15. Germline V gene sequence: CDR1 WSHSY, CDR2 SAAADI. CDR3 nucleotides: TGCGCCAGCAACCCCGATGGACTAGCGGGGGAATTAGGGACCCAGTACTTC. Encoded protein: CASNPDGLAGELGTQYF.